Listed here are 23 T cell receptor beta chains from one sample, sequenced in a study of CD8+ T cells in alopecia areata. Treatment denoted: oral pan-JAK inhibitor, 5-10 mg twice daily. RNA extraction was followed by reverse transcription into cDNA, which acted as the sequencing template. Profiling relied on immunoSEQ multiplex PCR, and the TCRdb table lists in-frame clones only, not all of them. The sample has around 100,000 clones, around 50% seen once. The sequenced sample was CD8+ T cells sorted from blood, obtained at week 24, from a patient treated with tofacitinib. The source is a human donor with alopecia areata.

This chain links TRBV7-9 with TRBJ1-1; no clear D gene. Trimming removed 3 bases from V and 3 bases from J, with 17 bases in between. The CDR3 has 16 residues. In germline, CDR1 is SEHNR, CDR2 FQNEAQ (reference sequence). The CDR3 bases are TGTGCCAGCAGCTTTGCTAGGGATGTATGGGACACTGAAGCTTTCTTT. Its translation is CASSFARDVWDTEAFF. The full variable domain, completed using reference TRBV7-9 and TRBJ1-1, is DTGVSQNPRHKITKRGQNVTFRCDPISEHNRLYWYRQTLGQGPEFLTYFQNEAQLEKSRLLSDRFSAERPKGSFSTLEIQRTEQGDSAMYLCASSFARDVWDTEAFFGQGTRLTVV.

The CDR3 DNA sequence: TGTGCCAGCAGTCCCGGGGTTTACGAGCAGTACTTC. Protein sequence: CASSPGVYEQYF. V usage is TRBV6-5 and J usage is TRBJ2-7, with a possible D match to TRBD2 (5 bases). CDR1 and CDR2 from the germline V gene are MNHEY and SVGAGI. The CDR3 loop spans 12 amino acids. V was trimmed by 5 bases and J by 4 bases, leaving 9 bases between them.

The table lists this clone with a few counts. The chain couples TRBV29-1 to TRBJ2-3; TRBD2 agrees at 13 bases. J lost 8 bases, V lost 5 bases, and 10 bases had no gene match. This CDR3 comprises 15 residues. Germline assignment: CDR1 SQVTM and CDR2 ANQGSEA. The CDR3 sequence: CSVSGLAGERGTQYF. The CDR3 region has the DNA TGCAGCGTTAGTGGACTAGCGGGGGAACGGGGTACGCAGTATTTT.

The chain couples TRBV11-1 to TRBJ1-1; tentatively, D is TRBD1 (5 bases). Germline CDR1 is SGHAT and CDR2 is FQDESV (reference sequence). CDR3 size: 14 residues. Trimming stripped 5 bases from V and 5 bases from J, with 15 bases between. CDR3 coding DNA: TGTGCCAGCAGCAGCCGGGGGAAGAGGACTGAAGCTTTCTTT. Translated, it gives CASSSRGKRTEAFF.

This sequence joins TRBV27 and TRBJ1-5; the D gene is possibly TRBD1 (5 bases). The germline gives CDR1 MNHEY, CDR2 SMNVEV (reference sequence). The CDR3 extends over 14 amino acids. V dropped 2 bases and J dropped 5 bases, with 10 bases sitting between them. In DNA, the CDR3 is TGTGCCAGCAGTTTAGTGGGGACGGATCAGCCCCAGCATTTT. As protein: CASSLVGTDQPQHF.

The V call is TRBV27, the J call TRBJ2-3, with D perhaps matching TRBD1 (5 bases). V was cut by 3 bases and J by 4 bases, with 11 bases left in between. Germline CDR1 MNHEY, CDR2 SMNVEV (reference sequence). CDR3 length: 14 amino acids. CDR3 in DNA: TGTGCCAGCAGTTTTTCCAGGGCTGCAGATACGCAGTATTTT. Translated: CASSFSRAADTQYF.

The V call is TRBV27, the J call TRBJ2-7; 7 nucleotides match TRBD1. The junction had 8 bases not matched to a gene; V was cut back by 6 bases and J by 3 bases. CDR1 and CDR2 from the germline V gene are MNHEY and SMNVEV (reference sequence). The CDR3 sequence is 14 residues long. CDR3 sequence: CASSPVQGDYEQYF. DNA of the CDR3: TGTGCCAGCAGCCCGGTGCAGGGGGACTACGAGCAGTACTTC.

This sequence joins TRBV18 and TRBJ1-1; the D gene is possibly TRBD1 (5 bases). CDR3 length: 17 amino acids. The V end lost 4 bases, the J end lost 0 bases, and 18 bases lay between the germline ends. CDR1 is KGHSH and CDR2 is LQKENI in the germline V gene. The CDR3 loop reads CASSLIRGEGMNTEAFF. The DNA of the CDR3 is TGTGCCAGCTCACTAATACGGGGGGAGGGCATGAACACTGAAGCTTTCTTT.

This chain joins TRBV7-2 and TRBJ2-7; TRBD1 agrees at 10 bases. The CDR3 consists of 16 residues. Looked up from germline, CDR1 is SGHTA and CDR2 is FQGNSA. The V gene end was trimmed by 4 bases and the J gene end by 4 bases; junction bases not matched to a gene: 10. Written as DNA, the CDR3 is TGTGCCAGCAGCTCCCCGGGACAGGGGTCTAGGTACGAGCAGTACTTC. This encodes CASSSPGQGSRYEQYF.

The rearrangement joins TRBV5-1 to TRBJ2-7; D might be TRBD1 (6 bases). CDR3 length: 16 amino acids. Germline CDR1 is SGHRS and CDR2 is YFSETQ. The V gene lost 0 bases and the J gene lost 5 bases, with 18 bases spanning the gap. DNA of the CDR3: TGCGCCAGCAGCTTGGCCCGGCAGGGGTCCCTCCACGAGCAGTACTTC. As protein: CASSLARQGSLHEQYF.

The chain combines TRBV7-9 with TRBJ2-5, with D possibly matching TRBD2 (5 bases). The V end lost 5 bases, the J end lost 3 bases, and 10 bases lay between the germline ends. Germline V gene data show CDR1 as SEHNR and CDR2 as FQNEAQ (reference sequence). The length of the CDR3 is 13 residues. Written as DNA, the CDR3 is TGTGCCAGCAGCGTACTAGTGGAAGAGACCCAGTACTTC. Translating gives CASSVLVEETQYF.

J is TRBJ1-2 and V is TRBV27; D ambiguous. This CDR3 is 13 amino acids long. Germline-derived CDR1 and CDR2 are MNHEY and SMNVEV (reference sequence). V was trimmed by 7 bases and J by 4 bases, leaving 13 bases between them. DNA of the CDR3: TGTGCCAGCACCCGACACGGTACCTATGGCTACACCTTC. Translated: CASTRHGTYGYTF.

The V and J genes are TRBV6-5 and TRBJ2-5; D is possibly TRBD1 or TRBD2 (5 bases each). The V gene lost 2 bases and the J gene lost 1 base, with 8 bases spanning the gap. Germline V CDR1 and CDR2: MNHEY, SVGAGI. This CDR3 is built from 14 residues. The CDR3 nucleotides read TGTGCCAGCAGTTACGGGGGAACCCAAGAGACCCAGTACTTC. It translates to CASSYGGTQETQYF.

This clone was recorded only once. The chain carries TRBV2 and TRBJ2-2; a possible D gene is TRBD2 (5 bases). The V end lost 7 bases, the J end lost 7 bases, and 13 bases lay between the germline ends. The germline gives CDR1 SNHLY, CDR2 FYNNEI. CDR3 length: 13 residues. As DNA, the CDR3 is TGTGCCAGCATCGGCCTAGCAGTCGGGGAGCTGTTTTTT. Its translation: CASIGLAVGELFF.

The gene calls are TRBV5-1 and TRBJ2-1; either TRBD1 or TRBD2 may supply D (5 bases each). This CDR3 has 13 residues. From germline, CDR1 is SGHRS and CDR2 YFSETQ. V was shortened by 3 bases and J by 8 bases, with 12 bases between the two germline ends. The CDR3 region is CASSSGTVDEQFF. CDR3 DNA sequence: TGCGCCAGCAGCTCGGGGACGGTGGATGAGCAGTTCTTC.

This chain connects TRBV6-5 to TRBJ2-7; D may be TRBD1 (6 bases). Trimming left V 0 bases short and J 0 bases short, with 9 bases between. This CDR3 region has 15 residues. Per the germline V gene, CDR1 is MNHEY and CDR2 is SVGAGI. The CDR3 coding sequence is TGTGCCAGCAGTTACTCGAACAGGGTCTCCTACGAGCAGTACTTC. Amino acids: CASSYSNRVSYEQYF.

The table lists this clone with a few counts. The chain uses TRBV29-1 and TRBJ2-1; 11 nucleotides agree with TRBD2. V was clipped by 2 bases and J by 2 bases; unmatched bases: 11. Germline loops: CDR1 SQVTM, CDR2 ANQGSEA. The CDR3 has 18 amino acids. CDR3 in DNA: TGCAGCGTTGAAAGCACTAGCGGGGGATGGACTACCTACAATGAGCAGTTCTTC. Residues: CSVESTSGGWTTYNEQFF.

The rearrangement uses TRBV5-4 and TRBJ2-7; D possibly corresponds to TRBD1 (6 bases). This CDR3 is 13 amino acids long. V was trimmed by 4 bases and J by 7 bases, leaving 15 bases between them. CDR1 is SGHNT, CDR2 YYREEE, per germline (reference sequence). DNA for the CDR3: TGTGCCAGCAGCCCTACCGGACAGTCGGAGCAGTACTTC. Its protein product is CASSPTGQSEQYF.

The rearrangement links TRBV27 to TRBJ2-7, with a weak D call TRBD2 (5 bases). From germline, CDR1 is MNHEY and CDR2 SMNVEV (reference sequence). The CDR3 covers 12 residues. Between the trimmed V and J ends, which lost 6 bases and 7 bases, there was a span of 13 bases. In DNA form, the CDR3 reads TGTGCCAGCAGCCGCGGCCCGGGGGAGCAGTACTTC. Translating it yields CASSRGPGEQYF.

J is TRBJ2-7 and V is TRBV11-2; TRBD1 matches 8 bases. Germline-derived CDR1 and CDR2 are SGHAT and FQNNGV. This CDR3 comprises 18 residues. The ends lost 5 bases at V and 3 bases at J; junction bases unmatched: 18. The CDR3 sequence: CASSDRDRRPLPFYEQYF. CDR3 in DNA: TGTGCCAGCAGCGATCGGGACAGGAGACCCTTGCCTTTCTACGAGCAGTACTTC.

The CDR3 spells CASSVTGGKYEQYF. DNA for the CDR3: TGTGCCAGCAGTGTGACAGGGGGCAAGTACGAGCAGTACTTC. The chain links TRBV27 to TRBJ2-7; 10 bases align to TRBD1. The CDR3 sequence is 14 residues long. CDR1 and CDR2 (germline): MNHEY, SMNVEV (reference sequence). Trimming took 5 bases from V and 4 from J; bases not matched to a gene: 5.

The gene calls are TRBV27 and TRBJ1-5; 7 bases align to TRBD1. Germline CDR1 reads MNHEY; CDR2 reads SMNVEV (reference sequence). CDR3 length: 16 amino acids. Germline trimming cut 3 bases from V and 0 bases from J; bases unmatched to any gene: 5. For the CDR3, the DNA is TGTGCCAGCAGTTTCGGACAGGCCGATAGCAATCAGCCCCAGCATTTT. Translated: CASSFGQADSNQPQHF.

This clone appeared a few times. DNA of the CDR3: TGTGCCAGCGGACTAGCGGGGATTGCGAACACCGGGGAGCTGTTTTTT. Translated, it gives CASGLAGIANTGELFF. The chain has TRBV5-6 and TRBJ2-2; the match to TRBD2 covers 12 bases. Trimming cost V 7 bases and J 0 bases; bases outside gene matches: 4. The CDR3 consists of 16 residues. Germline V lookup: CDR1 SGHDT, CDR2 YYEEEE.